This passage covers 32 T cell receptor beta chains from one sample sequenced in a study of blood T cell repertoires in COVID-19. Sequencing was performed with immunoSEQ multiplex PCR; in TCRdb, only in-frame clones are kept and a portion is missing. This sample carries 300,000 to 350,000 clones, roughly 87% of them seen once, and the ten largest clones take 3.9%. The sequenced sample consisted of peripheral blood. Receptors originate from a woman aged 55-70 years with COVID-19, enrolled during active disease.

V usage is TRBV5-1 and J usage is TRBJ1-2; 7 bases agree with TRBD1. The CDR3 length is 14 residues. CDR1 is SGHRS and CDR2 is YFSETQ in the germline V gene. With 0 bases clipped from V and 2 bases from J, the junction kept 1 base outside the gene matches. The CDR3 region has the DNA TGCGCCAGCAGCTTGGTGGGACAGAACTATGGCTACACCTTC. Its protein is CASSLVGQNYGYTF.

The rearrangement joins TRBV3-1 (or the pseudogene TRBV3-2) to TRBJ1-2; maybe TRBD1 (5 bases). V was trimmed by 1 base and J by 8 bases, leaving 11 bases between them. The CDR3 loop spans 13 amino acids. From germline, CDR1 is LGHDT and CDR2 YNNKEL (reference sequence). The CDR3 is CASSQADNQGYTF. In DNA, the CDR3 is TGTGCCAGCAGCCAAGCGGACAATCAAGGCTACACCTTC.

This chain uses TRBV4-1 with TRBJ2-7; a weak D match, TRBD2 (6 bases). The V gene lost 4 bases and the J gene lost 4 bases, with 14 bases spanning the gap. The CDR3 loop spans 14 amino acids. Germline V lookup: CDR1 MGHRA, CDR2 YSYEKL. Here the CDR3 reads CASSLYTGTYEQYF. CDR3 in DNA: TGCGCCAGCAGCCTTTATACCGGGACTTACGAGCAGTACTTC.

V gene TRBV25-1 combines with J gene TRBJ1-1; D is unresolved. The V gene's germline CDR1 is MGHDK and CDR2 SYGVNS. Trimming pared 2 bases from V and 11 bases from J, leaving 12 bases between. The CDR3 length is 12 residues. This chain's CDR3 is CASSEDLVRAFF. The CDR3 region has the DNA TGTGCCAGCAGTGAAGACCTCGTGAGGGCTTTCTTT.

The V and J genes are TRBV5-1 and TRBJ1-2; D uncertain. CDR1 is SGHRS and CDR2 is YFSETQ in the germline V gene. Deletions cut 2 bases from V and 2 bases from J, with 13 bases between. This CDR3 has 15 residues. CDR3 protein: CASSLGPGANYGYTF. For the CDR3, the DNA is TGCGCCAGCAGCTTAGGACCGGGAGCAAACTATGGCTACACCTTC.

DNA for the CDR3: TGTGCCATCAGTCATACCCAAGGGGTGGGGGAGACCCAGTACTTC. Translating gives CAISHTQGVGETQYF. This chain joins TRBV10-3 and TRBJ2-5, with D perhaps matching TRBD1 (5 bases). Trimming stripped 5 bases from V and 5 bases from J, with 18 bases between. Germline CDR1 and CDR2: ENHRY and SYGVKD. This CDR3 spans 15 amino acids.

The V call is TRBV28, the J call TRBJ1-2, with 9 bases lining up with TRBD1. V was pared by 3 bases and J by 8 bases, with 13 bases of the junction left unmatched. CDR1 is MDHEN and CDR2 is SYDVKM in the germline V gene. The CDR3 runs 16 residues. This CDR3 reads CASSFWVGTGRDGYTF. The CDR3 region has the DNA TGTGCCAGCAGTTTTTGGGTCGGGACAGGGAGGGACGGCTACACCTTC.

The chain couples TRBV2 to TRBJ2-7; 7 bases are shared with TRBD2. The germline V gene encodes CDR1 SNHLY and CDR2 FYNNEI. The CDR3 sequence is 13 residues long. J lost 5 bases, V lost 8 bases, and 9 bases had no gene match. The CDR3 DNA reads TGTGCCAGCTGCCGATGGGGGGGGGACGAGCAGTACTTC. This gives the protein CASCRWGGDEQYF.

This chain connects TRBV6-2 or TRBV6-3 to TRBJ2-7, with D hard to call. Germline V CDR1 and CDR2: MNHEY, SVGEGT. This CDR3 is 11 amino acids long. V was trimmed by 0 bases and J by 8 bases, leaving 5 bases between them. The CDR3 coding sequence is TGTGCCAGCAGTTACTCGCCTAAGCAGTACTTC. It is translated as CASSYSPKQYF.

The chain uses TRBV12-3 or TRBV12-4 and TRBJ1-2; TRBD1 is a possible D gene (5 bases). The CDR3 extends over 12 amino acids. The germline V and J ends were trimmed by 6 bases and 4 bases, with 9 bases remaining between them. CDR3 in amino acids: CASSPTGYGYTF. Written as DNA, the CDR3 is TGTGCCAGCAGCCCTACAGGCTATGGCTACACCTTC.

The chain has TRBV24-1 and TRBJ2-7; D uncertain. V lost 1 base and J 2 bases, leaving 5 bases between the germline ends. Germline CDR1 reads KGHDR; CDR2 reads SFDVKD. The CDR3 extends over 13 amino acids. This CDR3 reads CATSDFRAYEQYF. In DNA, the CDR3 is TGTGCCACCAGTGATTTTCGGGCCTACGAGCAGTACTTC.

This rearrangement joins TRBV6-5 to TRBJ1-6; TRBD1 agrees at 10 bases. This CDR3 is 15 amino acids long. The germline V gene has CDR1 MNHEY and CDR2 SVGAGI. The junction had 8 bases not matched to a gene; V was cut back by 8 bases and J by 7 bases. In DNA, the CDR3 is TGTGCCAGCGTTGGGGACAGGGGCGTCAATTCACCCCTCCACTTT. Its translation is CASVGDRGVNSPLHF.

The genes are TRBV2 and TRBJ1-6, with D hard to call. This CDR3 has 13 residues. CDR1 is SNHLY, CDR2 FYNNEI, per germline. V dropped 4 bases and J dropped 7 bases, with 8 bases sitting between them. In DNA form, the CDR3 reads TGTGCCAGCAGTGGGTATGAGAATTCACCCCTCCACTTT. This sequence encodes CASSGYENSPLHF.

CDR3 in DNA: TGTGCCAGCAGTGAAAAGGGGGTAGTCTATGGCTACACCTTC. Amino acid sequence: CASSEKGVVYGYTF. The J gene is TRBJ1-2, the V gene TRBV6-4; tentative D call: TRBD1 (6 bases). This CDR3 has 14 residues. V gave up 3 bases and J gave up 4 bases, with 12 bases separating them. Germline V gene lookup returns CDR1 MRHNA and CDR2 SNTAGT.

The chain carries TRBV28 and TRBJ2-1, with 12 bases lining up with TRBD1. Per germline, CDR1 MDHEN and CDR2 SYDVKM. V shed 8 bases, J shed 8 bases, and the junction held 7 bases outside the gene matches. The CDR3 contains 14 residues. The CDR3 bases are TGTGCCAGCCTCGCCGGGACAGGGGGCCATGAGCAGTTCTTC. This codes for CASLAGTGGHEQFF.

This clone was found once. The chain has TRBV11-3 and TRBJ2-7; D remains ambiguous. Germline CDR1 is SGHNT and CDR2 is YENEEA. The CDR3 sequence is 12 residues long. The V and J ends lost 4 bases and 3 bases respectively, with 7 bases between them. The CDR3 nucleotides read TGTGCCAGCAGCTCCTCCGGCTACGAGCAGTACTTC. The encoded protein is CASSSSGYEQYF.

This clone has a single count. CDR3 in amino acids: CASSTGGALRTGELFF. CDR3 DNA: TGTGCCAGCAGTACGGGGGGGGCTCTCCGGACCGGGGAGCTGTTTTTT. The chain links TRBV6-4 to TRBJ2-2; 8 positions agree with TRBD2. CDR1 is MRHNA and CDR2 is SNTAGT in the germline V gene. The CDR3 is 16 residues long. The V and J ends lost 5 bases and 5 bases, in that order; junction bases with no gene match: 10.

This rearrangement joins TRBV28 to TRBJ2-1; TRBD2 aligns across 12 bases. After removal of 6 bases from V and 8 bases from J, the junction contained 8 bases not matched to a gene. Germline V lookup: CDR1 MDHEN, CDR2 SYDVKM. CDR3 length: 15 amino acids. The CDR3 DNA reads TGTGCCAGCAGAGAAGGACTAGCGGGACACGATGAGCAGTTCTTC. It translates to CASREGLAGHDEQFF.

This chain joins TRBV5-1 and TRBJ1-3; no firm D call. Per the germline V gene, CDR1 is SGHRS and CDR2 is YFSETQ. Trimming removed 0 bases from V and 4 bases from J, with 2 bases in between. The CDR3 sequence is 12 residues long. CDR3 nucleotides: TGCGCCAGCAGCTTGGCGGGAAACACCATATATTTT. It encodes CASSLAGNTIYF.

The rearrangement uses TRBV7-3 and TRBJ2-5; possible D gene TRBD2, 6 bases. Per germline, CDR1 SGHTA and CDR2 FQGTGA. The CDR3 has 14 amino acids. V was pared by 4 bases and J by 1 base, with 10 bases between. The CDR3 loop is CASSWRGGQETQYF. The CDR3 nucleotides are TGTGCCAGCAGCTGGCGGGGAGGCCAAGAGACCCAGTACTTC.

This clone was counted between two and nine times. The chain's CDR3 is CAISRQGARTGELFF. For the CDR3, the DNA is TGTGCCATCAGCCGACAGGGGGCAAGGACCGGGGAGCTGTTTTTT. This sequence joins TRBV10-3 and TRBJ2-2; TRBD1 aligns across 10 bases. CDR1 is ENHRY, CDR2 SYGVKD, per germline. The trim removed 6 bases at V and 5 bases at J, leaving 6 bases unmatched. The CDR3 loop spans 15 amino acids.

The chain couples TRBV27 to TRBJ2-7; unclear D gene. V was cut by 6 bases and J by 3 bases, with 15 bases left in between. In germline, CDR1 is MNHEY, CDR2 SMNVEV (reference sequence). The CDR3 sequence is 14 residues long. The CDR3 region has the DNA TGTGCCAGCAGACCATCCCCTAATCTCTACGAGCAGTACTTC. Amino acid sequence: CASRPSPNLYEQYF.

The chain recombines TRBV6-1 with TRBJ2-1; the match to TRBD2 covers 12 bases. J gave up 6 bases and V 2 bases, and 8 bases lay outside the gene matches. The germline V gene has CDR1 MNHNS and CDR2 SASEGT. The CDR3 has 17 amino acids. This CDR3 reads CASSERLAGAFPNEQFF. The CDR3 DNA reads TGTGCCAGCAGTGAACGACTAGCGGGGGCATTTCCCAATGAGCAGTTCTTC.

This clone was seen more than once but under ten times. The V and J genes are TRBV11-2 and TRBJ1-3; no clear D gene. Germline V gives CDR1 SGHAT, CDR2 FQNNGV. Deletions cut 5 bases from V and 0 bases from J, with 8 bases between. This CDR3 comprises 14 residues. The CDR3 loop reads CASSDRSSGNTIYF. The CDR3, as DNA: TGTGCCAGCAGCGACCGGAGCTCTGGAAACACCATATATTTT.

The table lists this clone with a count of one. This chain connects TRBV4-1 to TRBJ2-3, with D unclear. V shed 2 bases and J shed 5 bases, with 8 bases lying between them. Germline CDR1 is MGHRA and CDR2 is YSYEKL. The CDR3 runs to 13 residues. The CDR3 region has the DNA TGCGCCAGCAGCCAACTTGTCCGAGATACGCAGTATTTT. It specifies CASSQLVRDTQYF.

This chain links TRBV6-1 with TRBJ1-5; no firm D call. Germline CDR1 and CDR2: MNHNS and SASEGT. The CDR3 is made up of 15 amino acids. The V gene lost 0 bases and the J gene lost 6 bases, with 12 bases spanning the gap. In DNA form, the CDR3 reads TGTGCCAGCAGTGAAGCGGCCCCAGGCAGTCAGCCCCAGCATTTT. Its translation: CASSEAAPGSQPQHF.

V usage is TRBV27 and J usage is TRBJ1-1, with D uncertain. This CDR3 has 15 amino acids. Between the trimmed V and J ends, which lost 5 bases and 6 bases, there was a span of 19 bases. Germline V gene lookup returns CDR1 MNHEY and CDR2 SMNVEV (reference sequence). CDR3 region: CASSHKRGSQSEAFF. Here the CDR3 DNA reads TGTGCCAGCAGTCACAAACGGGGTTCTCAGTCTGAAGCTTTCTTT.

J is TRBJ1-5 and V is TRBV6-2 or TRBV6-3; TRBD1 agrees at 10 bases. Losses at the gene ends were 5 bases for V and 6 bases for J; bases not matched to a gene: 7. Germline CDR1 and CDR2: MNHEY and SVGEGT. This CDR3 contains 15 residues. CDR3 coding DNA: TGTGCCAGCAGTGAGGGACAGGGGTTTATTCAGCCCCAGCATTTT. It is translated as CASSEGQGFIQPQHF.

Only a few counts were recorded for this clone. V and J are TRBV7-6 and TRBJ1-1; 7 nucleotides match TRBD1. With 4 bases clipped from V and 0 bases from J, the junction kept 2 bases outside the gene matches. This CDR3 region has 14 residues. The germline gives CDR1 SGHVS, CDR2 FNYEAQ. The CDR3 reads CASSSQGLNTEAFF. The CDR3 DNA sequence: TGTGCCAGCAGCTCACAGGGGTTGAACACTGAAGCTTTCTTT.

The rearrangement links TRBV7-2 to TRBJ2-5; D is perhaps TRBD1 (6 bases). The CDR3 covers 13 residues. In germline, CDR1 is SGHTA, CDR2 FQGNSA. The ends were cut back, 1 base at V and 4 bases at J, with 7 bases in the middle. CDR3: CASSLGRGETQYF. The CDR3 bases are TGTGCCAGCAGCTTAGGCAGGGGAGAGACCCAGTACTTC. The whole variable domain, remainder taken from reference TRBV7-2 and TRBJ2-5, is GAGVSQSPSNKVTEKGKDVELRCDPISGHTALYWYRQSLGQGLEFLIYFQGNSAPDKSGLPSDRFSAERTGGSVSTLTIQRTQQEDSAVYLCASSLGRGETQYFGPGTRLLVL.

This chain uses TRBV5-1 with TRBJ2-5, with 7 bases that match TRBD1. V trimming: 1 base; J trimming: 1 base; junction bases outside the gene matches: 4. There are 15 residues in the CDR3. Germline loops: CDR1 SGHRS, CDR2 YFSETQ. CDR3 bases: TGCGCCAGCAGCTTGCAAGGGACAGCCCAAGAGACCCAGTACTTC. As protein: CASSLQGTAQETQYF.

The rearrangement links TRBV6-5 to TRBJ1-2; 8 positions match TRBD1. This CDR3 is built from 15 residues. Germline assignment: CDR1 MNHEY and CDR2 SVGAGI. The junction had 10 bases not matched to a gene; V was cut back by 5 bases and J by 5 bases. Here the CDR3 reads CASSTQDRGVYGYTF. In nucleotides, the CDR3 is TGTGCCAGCAGTACGCAAGACAGGGGAGTATATGGCTACACCTTC.